These 7 T cell receptor beta chains were all obtained from the same sample, sequenced in a study of beta chain features in type 1 diabetes. Findings of the study overall: Researchers report that Type 1 diabetes patients had moderately but significantly shorter TCRB CDR3s across all four CD4+ subsets.

These receptors are not linked to any known antigen. Reverse transcription of all isolated RNA meant that expressed TCRB transcripts were sequenced. Data came from immunoSEQ multiplex PCR; TCRdb stores just in-frame clones and leaves some out. The repertoire holds approximately 57,000 clones, 50% to 55% seen once, with 2% to 3% in the top ten. The specimen was Tregs from blood. The receptors here all came from a middle-aged woman with type 1 diabetes.

The rearrangement joins TRBV21-1 to TRBJ1-2; the table names TRBD1, a call not compared with the DNA. TRBV21-1 corresponds to a pseudogene. This CDR3 spans 16 amino acids. The CDR3 region has the DNA TGTGCCAGCAGCCCCCCTGCCCTGGACAGGGGTCACGGCTACACCTTC. Its protein is CASSPPALDRGHGYTF.

This chain links TRBV5-1 with TRBJ2-5, with D possibly matching TRBD1 (6 bases). The DNA end is a closer match to TRBJ2-7, so the J assignment may be wrong. The CDR3 is 14 residues long. Looked up from germline, CDR1 is SGHRS and CDR2 is YFSETQ. CDR3 DNA sequence: TGCGCCAGCAGCCCGGGGACAAATCGGTACGAGCAGTACTTC. It translates to CASSPGTNRYEQYF.

The gene calls are TRBV9 and TRBJ2-1, with 12 bases lining up with TRBD2. Germline V gene data show CDR1 as SGDLS and CDR2 as YYNGEE. Trimming at V came to 4 bases and at J to 6 bases, leaving 5 bases not matched to a gene. There are 15 residues in the CDR3. The CDR3 sequence is CASSPLAGGTNEQFF. The DNA of the CDR3 is TGTGCCAGCAGCCCACTAGCGGGAGGTACCAATGAGCAGTTCTTC.

The rearrangement joins TRBV7-8 to TRBJ2-3, with TRBD2 as a possible D gene (5 bases). This CDR3 region has 15 residues. V lost 7 bases to trimming and J lost 2 bases, with 16 bases between them. CDR1 is SGHVS and CDR2 is FQNEAQ in the germline V gene. The CDR3 DNA follows: TGTGCCAGCACCCTCCTTAACGGGAACACAGATACGCAGTATTTT. Its translation: CASTLLNGNTDTQYF.

The count of this clone is one. The V call is TRBV7-2, the J call TRBJ2-5; D may be TRBD1 (5 bases). Trimming pared 2 bases from V and 1 base from J, leaving 8 bases between. Germline CDR1 is SGHTA and CDR2 is FQGNSA. The CDR3 extends over 14 amino acids. CDR3 in amino acids: CASSLSRAQETQYF. The CDR3 nucleotides read TGTGCCAGCAGCTTAAGCAGGGCCCAAGAGACCCAGTACTTC.

A few counts support this clone. The chain joins TRBV5-1 to TRBJ2-6; a weak D match, TRBD1 (6 bases). This CDR3 region has 17 residues. V gave up 0 bases and J gave up 0 bases, with 10 bases separating them. The germline V gene has CDR1 SGHRS and CDR2 YFSETQ. Here the CDR3 DNA reads TGCGCCAGCAGCTTGGGGGGGCCCAGCTCTGGGGCCAACGTCCTGACTTTC. Its translation: CASSLGGPSSGANVLTF.

V is TRBV30 and J is TRBJ2-7; the match to TRBD2 covers 7 bases. V gave up 5 bases and J gave up 7 bases; unmatched junction bases: 17. The germline CDR1 and CDR2 sequences are GTSNPN and SVGIG (reference sequence). The CDR3 extends over 15 amino acids. CDR3 amino acids: CAWVLSPAGLGEQYF. In DNA form, the CDR3 reads TGTGCCTGGGTTCTTTCCCCAGCGGGGCTCGGGGAGCAGTACTTC.